This paragraph reports one T cell receptor (beta chain). The source of the sample is a study of blood T cell repertoires in COVID-19. Study as a whole: Some COVID-19 samples were acute and others convalescent; all came from the United States, Italy and Spain. From T cells, B-cell-depleted T cells, or PBMCs came the material, which was cDNA or gDNA.

Per the study methods: Reference gene primer amplification in the assay estimated nucleated cell counts. This table comes from immunoSEQ multiplex PCR, and its TCRdb copy is limited to in-frame clones, with some not included. V and J calls and clone size are copied from that table; D and trimming were computed from the DNA. The table lists roughly 30,000 clones, about 84% of them singletons. The CDR3 has 13 residues. J gave up 4 bases and V 5 bases, and 3 bases lay outside the gene matches. Germline CDR1 LGHDT, CDR2 YNNKEL (reference sequence). The TCR originated in a woman aged 60-75 years with acute or convalescent COVID-19. V usage is TRBV3-1 (or the pseudogene TRBV3-2) and J usage is TRBJ2-3; TRBD1 aligns across 7 bases. What was sequenced was peripheral blood. CDR3 in DNA: TGTGCCAGCAGCACAGGGGCGGCAGATACGCAGTATTTT. As protein: CASSTGAADTQYF.